Reported below is one TCR beta chain. Its antigen remains unidentified. Researchers amplified the TCR beta CDR3 regions from RNA transcripts. First-round RT-PCR of the TCR CDR3 relied on the HTBI primer set. TCRdb reanalysed the multiplex PCR reads using MiXCR and keeps one entry per CDR3 protein. The sample lists some 510,000 distinct CDR3 sequences; less than 25% were seen once. This entry belongs to a study of T cells in Graves' hyperthyroidism and ophthalmopathy. The study's findings and limits: In blood, most of the thyroid clonotypes expanded above 0.001 were also present.

Patients aged 18 to 65 had newly diagnosed hyperthyroidism lasting under 2 months. Orbital computed tomography, thyroid ultrasound, serum thyroxine and TRAb, and clinical symptoms together informed the diagnoses. Over 8 ml fresh peripheral blood yielded the PBMCs. The ends lost 6 bases at V and 2 bases at J; junction bases unmatched: 12. The CDR3 spans 16 residues. The sample taken for sequencing was blood. This receptor was obtained from a man younger than 30 with Graves' hyperthyroidism. The chain employs TRBV12-3 or TRBV12-4 and TRBJ2-7; TRBD2 matches 8 bases. CDR3 sequence reads: CASSPGTGGRAYEQYF. The DNA of the CDR3 is TGTGCCAGCAGCCCCGGGACGGGGGGGAGGGCCTACGAGCAGTACTTC.